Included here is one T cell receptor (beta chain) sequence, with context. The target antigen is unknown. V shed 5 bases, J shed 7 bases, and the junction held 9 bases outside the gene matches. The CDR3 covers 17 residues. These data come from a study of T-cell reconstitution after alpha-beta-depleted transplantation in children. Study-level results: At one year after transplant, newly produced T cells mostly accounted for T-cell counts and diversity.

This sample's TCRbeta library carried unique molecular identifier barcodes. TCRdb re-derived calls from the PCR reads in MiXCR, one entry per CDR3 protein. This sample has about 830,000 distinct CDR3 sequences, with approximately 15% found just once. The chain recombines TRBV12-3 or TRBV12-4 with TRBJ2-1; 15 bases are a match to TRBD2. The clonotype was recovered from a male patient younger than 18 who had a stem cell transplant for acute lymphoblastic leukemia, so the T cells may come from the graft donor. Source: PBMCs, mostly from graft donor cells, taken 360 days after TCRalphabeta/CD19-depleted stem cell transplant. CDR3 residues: CASSPLGLAGGFNEQFF. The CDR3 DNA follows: TGTGCCAGCAGTCCCTTGGGACTAGCGGGGGGCTTTAATGAGCAGTTCTTC.